What follows are 22 T cell receptor beta chains derived from one specimen sequenced in a study of Ad26.COV2.S vaccination and SARS-CoV-2 variants. Stated treatment: about 20 received Ad26.COV2.S at low or high dose, single or two shots; about 5 received placebo; per-sample allocation not given. Sampling was performed 63 days after the first vaccine or placebo injection. TCRdb's copy holds only in-frame clones and misses some; the assay was immunoSEQ multiplex PCR. The table has some 290,000 clones, 70% to 90% seen once. The sample here was peripheral blood, taken in a trial of Ad26.COV2.S vaccine versus placebo. The receptors originated from a person aged 18 to 59 who received the Ad26.COV2.S COVID-19 vaccine or a placebo.

The chain links TRBV6-5 to TRBJ1-6, with D possibly matching TRBD1 (6 bases). Per the germline V gene, CDR1 is MNHEY and CDR2 is SVGAGI. The germline V and J ends were trimmed by 9 bases and 1 base, with 13 bases remaining between them. This CDR3 comprises 15 residues. The CDR3 DNA reads TGTGCCAGTACCCAGGGGCAGTCCTATAATTCACCCCTCCACTTT. Translating it yields CASTQGQSYNSPLHF.

The V and J genes are TRBV6-5 and TRBJ1-6; maybe TRBD1 (6 bases). V was cut by 7 bases and J by 6 bases, with 16 bases left in between. The CDR3 consists of 15 residues. Germline assignment: CDR1 MNHEY and CDR2 SVGAGI. The CDR3 protein is CASTTFRTANSPLHF. The CDR3, as DNA: TGTGCCAGCACAACCTTCAGGACAGCTAATTCACCCCTCCACTTT.

This chain joins TRBV5-1 and TRBJ2-3; D is unclear. Germline lookup yields CDR1 SGHRS and CDR2 YFSETQ. The V end lost 0 bases, the J end lost 0 bases, and 20 bases lay between the germline ends. This CDR3 has 19 amino acids. Here the CDR3 DNA reads TGCGCCAGCAGCTTGGGGACCCTTGTAACCTTTGCTAGCACAGATACGCAGTATTTT. This gives the protein CASSLGTLVTFASTDTQYF.

Here the CDR3 DNA reads TGTGCCAGCAAGGTTTCAGTTTACAGCAATGAGCAGTTCTTC. As protein: CASKVSVYSNEQFF. This sequence joins TRBV2 and TRBJ2-1; D is ambiguous. V lost 7 bases to trimming and J lost 6 bases, with 16 bases between them. Germline assignment: CDR1 SNHLY and CDR2 FYNNEI. The CDR3 extends over 14 amino acids.

DNA of the CDR3: TGTGCCAGCACGACAGGGCGTAGTGGCTACACCTTC. Translating it yields CASTTGRSGYTF. V usage is TRBV2 and J usage is TRBJ1-2, with 7 bases aligning to TRBD1. This CDR3 has 12 amino acids. Unmatched junction bases numbered 6, after V lost 7 bases and J lost 7 bases. The V gene's germline CDR1 is SNHLY and CDR2 FYNNEI.

This clone was observed a few times. The chain has TRBV3-1 (or the pseudogene TRBV3-2) and TRBJ2-5; unclear D gene. The CDR3 consists of 11 residues. Germline V gene data show CDR1 as LGHDT and CDR2 as YNNKEL (reference sequence). Trimming cost V 8 bases and J 9 bases, with 13 bases left between them. The CDR3 bases are TGTGCCAGCGCTGACCGAAGGGCCCAGTACTTC. Encoded protein: CASADRRAQYF.

The CDR3 nucleotides are TGTGCCAGTAGTTCAGAGACAGTCCCCAGCTCCTACAATGAGCAGTTCTTC. Protein product: CASSSETVPSSYNEQFF. The rearrangement uses TRBV19 and TRBJ2-1, with a possible D match to TRBD1 (5 bases). This CDR3 is built from 17 residues. Germline loops: CDR1 LNHDA, CDR2 SQIVND (reference sequence). The V end was cut by 5 bases, the J end by 0 bases, with 17 bases between.

The chain joins TRBV4-3 to TRBJ2-5; no reliable D call. V was pared by 4 bases and J by 4 bases, with 13 bases between. This CDR3 has 14 amino acids. Per the germline V gene, CDR1 is LGHNA and CDR2 is YSLEER. CDR3 DNA sequence: TGCGCCAGCAGCCCAAACAGCGCTAGAGAGACCCAGTACTTC. Its protein product is CASSPNSARETQYF.

The chain is built from TRBV19 and TRBJ2-2; TRBD1 aligns across 9 bases. The length of the CDR3 is 15 residues. Germline-derived CDR1 and CDR2 are LNHDA and SQIVND (reference sequence). J was trimmed by 1 base and V by 8 bases; bases with no gene match: 5. The CDR3 region has the DNA TGTGCCAGTCGACCGGGACAGGGGAACACCGGGGAGCTGTTTTTT. It is translated as CASRPGQGNTGELFF.

This chain connects TRBV6-6 to TRBJ1-2; TRBD1 agrees at 11 bases. CDR1 and CDR2 from the germline V gene are MNHNY and SVGAGI (reference sequence). There are 12 residues in the CDR3. V shed 7 bases, J shed 12 bases, and the junction held 7 bases outside the gene matches. CDR3 bases: TGTGCCAGCACCAACCGGGACAGGGGGGACACCTTC. Amino acids: CASTNRDRGDTF.

The V call is TRBV30, the J call TRBJ2-2; D gene unclear. This CDR3 is 14 amino acids long. Trimming took off 4 bases at V and 1 base at J, with 10 bases between the two ends. Germline CDR1 and CDR2: GTSNPN and SVGIG (reference sequence). The CDR3 protein is CAWIKIENTGELFF. The CDR3 DNA reads as TGTGCCTGGATCAAGATCGAGAACACCGGGGAGCTGTTTTTT.

The genes are TRBV18 and TRBJ1-1; 8 bases are a match to TRBD1. CDR1 KGHSH and CDR2 LQKENI come from the germline V gene. The V and J ends lost 2 bases and 1 base, in that order; junction bases with no gene match: 6. The CDR3 contains 16 residues. As DNA, the CDR3 is TGTGCCAGCTCACCAATGACAGGGGTCCGGAACACTGAAGCTTTCTTT. As protein: CASSPMTGVRNTEAFF.

The V and J genes are TRBV5-1 and TRBJ1-2; D not certain. The germline V gene encodes CDR1 SGHRS and CDR2 YFSETQ. Trimming cost V 4 bases and J 0 bases, with 13 bases left between them. The CDR3 is made up of 15 amino acids. The CDR3, as DNA: TGCGCCAGCAGCACAGACGGAAGCGCTAACTATGGCTACACCTTC. Translation gives CASSTDGSANYGYTF.

V and J are TRBV7-2 and TRBJ2-3; D not resolved. The CDR3 is 14 amino acids. Germline-derived CDR1 and CDR2 are SGHTA and FQGNSA. Trimming stripped 5 bases from V and 4 bases from J, with 13 bases between. The chain's CDR3 is CASSPLLTPDTQYF. In nucleotides, the CDR3 is TGTGCCAGCAGCCCTCTACTTACCCCAGATACGCAGTATTTT.

The chain couples TRBV6-5 to TRBJ1-1, with TRBD1 matching 8 bases. The CDR3 is made up of 14 amino acids. Germline values: CDR1 MNHEY, CDR2 SVGAGI. After removal of 5 bases from V and 5 bases from J, the junction contained 7 bases not matched to a gene. The CDR3 sequence: CASSQGARRTEAFF. The CDR3 DNA reads TGTGCCAGCAGTCAGGGGGCCCGCCGAACTGAAGCTTTCTTT.

The chain links TRBV5-1 to TRBJ2-3; D possibly corresponds to TRBD2 (5 bases). Germline CDR1 and CDR2: SGHRS and YFSETQ. V lost 1 base to trimming and J lost 1 base, with 7 bases between them. The CDR3 runs 14 residues. CDR3 nucleotide sequence: TGCGCCAGCAGCTTGCTGAGGGGCACAGATACGCAGTATTTT. Protein product: CASSLLRGTDTQYF.

This clone was picked up a small number of times. The V call is TRBV4-2, the J call TRBJ1-2; D may be TRBD1 (6 bases). The CDR3 is 14 residues long. Per the germline V gene, CDR1 is LGHNA and CDR2 is YNFKEQ. V was pared by 0 bases and J by 5 bases, with 10 bases between. Written as DNA, the CDR3 is TGTGCCAGCAGCCAAGATGGGCAGGGGTATGGCTACACCTTC. Residues: CASSQDGQGYGYTF.

The chain combines TRBV7-2 with TRBJ1-1; 8 bases fit TRBD1. The CDR3 runs to 13 residues. J was trimmed by 8 bases and V by 3 bases; bases with no gene match: 5. CDR1 is SGHTA and CDR2 is FQGNSA in the germline V gene. In DNA, the CDR3 is TGTGCCAGCAGCTTGGGAACAGGGGGGGAAGCTTTCTTT. It translates to CASSLGTGGEAFF. Filled out from reference TRBV7-2 and TRBJ1-1, the complete variable domain reads GAGVSQSPSNKVTEKGKDVELRCDPISGHTALYWYRQSLGQGLEFLIYFQGNSAPDKSGLPSDRFSAERTGGSVSTLTIQRTQQEDSAVYLCASSLGTGGEAFFGQGTRLTVV.

The V call is TRBV27, the J call TRBJ1-3; D uncertain. The germline CDR1 and CDR2 sequences are MNHEY and SMNVEV (reference sequence). This CDR3 comprises 15 residues. Trimming stripped 6 bases from V and 2 bases from J, with 14 bases between. The CDR3 nucleotides are TGTGCCAGCAGCACTACCTGGACGCCTGGAAACACCATATATTTT. It translates to CASSTTWTPGNTIYF.

The rearrangement joins TRBV15 to TRBJ1-4; D possibly corresponds to TRBD1 (6 bases). The germline gives CDR1 LNHNV, CDR2 YYDKDF (reference sequence). The CDR3 covers 18 residues. V was pared by 0 bases and J by 4 bases, with 18 bases between. DNA of the CDR3: TGTGCCACCAGCAGAGATTCGAGAGGGGGGGCCCGTAATGAAAAACTGTTTTTT. As protein: CATSRDSRGGARNEKLFF.

The V gene is TRBV20-1, the J gene TRBJ1-1, with 7 positions matching TRBD1. Trimming took 3 bases from V and 5 from J; bases not matched to a gene: 9. Germline V gives CDR1 DFQATT, CDR2 SNEGSKA (reference sequence). This CDR3 has 14 amino acids. The CDR3 nucleotides read TGCAGTGCTAGTGACAGGGTGGTTAGGACTGAAGCTTTCTTT. Translated: CSASDRVVRTEAFF.

This clone was detected once. The chain has TRBV12-3 or TRBV12-4 and TRBJ2-7; D not certain. The CDR3 is made up of 13 amino acids. V lost 0 bases to trimming and J lost 6 bases, with 9 bases between them. CDR3 sequence reads: CASSLAWGPEQYF. The CDR3 DNA reads as TGTGCCAGCAGTTTAGCGTGGGGTCCCGAGCAGTACTTC.